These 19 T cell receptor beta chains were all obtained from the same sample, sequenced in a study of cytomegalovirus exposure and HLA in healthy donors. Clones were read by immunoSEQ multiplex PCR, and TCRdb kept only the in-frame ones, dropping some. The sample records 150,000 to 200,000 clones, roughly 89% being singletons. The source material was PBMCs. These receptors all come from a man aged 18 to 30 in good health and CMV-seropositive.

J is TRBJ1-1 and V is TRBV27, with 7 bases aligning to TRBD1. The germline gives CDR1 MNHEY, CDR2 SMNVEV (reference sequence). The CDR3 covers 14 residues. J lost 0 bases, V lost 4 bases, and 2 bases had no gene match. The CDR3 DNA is TGTGCCAGCAGTTGGACAGGAGTGAACACTGAAGCTTTCTTT. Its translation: CASSWTGVNTEAFF.

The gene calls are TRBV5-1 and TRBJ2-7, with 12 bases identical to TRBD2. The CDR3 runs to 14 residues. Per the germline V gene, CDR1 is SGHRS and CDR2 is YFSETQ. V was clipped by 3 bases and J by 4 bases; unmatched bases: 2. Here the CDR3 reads CASSSGTSGYEQYF. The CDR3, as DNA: TGCGCCAGCAGCTCTGGGACTAGCGGGTACGAGCAGTACTTC.

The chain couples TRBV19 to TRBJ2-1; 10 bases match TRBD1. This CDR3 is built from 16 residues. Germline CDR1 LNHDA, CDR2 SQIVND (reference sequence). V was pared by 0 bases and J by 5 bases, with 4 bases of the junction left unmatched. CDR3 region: CASSIEGTGVDNEQFF. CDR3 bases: TGTGCCAGTAGTATAGAGGGGACAGGGGTCGACAATGAGCAGTTCTTC.

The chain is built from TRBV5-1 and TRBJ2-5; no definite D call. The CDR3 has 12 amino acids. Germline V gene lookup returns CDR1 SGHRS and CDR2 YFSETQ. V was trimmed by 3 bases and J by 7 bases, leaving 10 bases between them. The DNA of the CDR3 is TGCGCCAGCAGCTCGTCGGTTCGGACCCAGTACTTC. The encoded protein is CASSSSVRTQYF.

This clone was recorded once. The CDR3 region has the DNA TGCGCCAGCAGCATGGGGACAGGGGATAATGAAAAACTGTTTTTT. Amino acid sequence: CASSMGTGDNEKLFF. The V gene is TRBV5-1, the J gene TRBJ1-4; 10 bases agree with TRBD1. CDR3 length equals 15 residues. The germline CDR1 and CDR2 sequences are SGHRS and YFSETQ. The V gene end was trimmed by 4 bases and the J gene end by 4 bases; junction bases not matched to a gene: 4. Variable domain in full (rest from reference TRBV5-1 and TRBJ1-4): KAGVTQTPRYLIKTRGQQVTLSCSPISGHRSVSWYQQTPGQGLQFLFEYFSETQRNKGNFPGRFSGRQFSNSRSEMNVSTLELGDSALYLCASSMGTGDNEKLFFGSGTQLSVL.

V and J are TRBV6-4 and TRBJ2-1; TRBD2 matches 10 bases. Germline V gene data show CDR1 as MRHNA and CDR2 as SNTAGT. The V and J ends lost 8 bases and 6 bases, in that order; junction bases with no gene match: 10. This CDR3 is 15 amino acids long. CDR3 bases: TGTGCCAGCCCCGTTACTAGCGGGATAAGCAATGAGCAGTTCTTC. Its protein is CASPVTSGISNEQFF.

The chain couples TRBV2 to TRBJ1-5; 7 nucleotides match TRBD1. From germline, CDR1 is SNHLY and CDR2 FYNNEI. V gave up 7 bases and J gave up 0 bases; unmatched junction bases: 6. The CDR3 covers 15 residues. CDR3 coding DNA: TGTGCCAGCAACCCCGGGACAGTTAGCAATCAGCCCCAGCATTTT. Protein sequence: CASNPGTVSNQPQHF.

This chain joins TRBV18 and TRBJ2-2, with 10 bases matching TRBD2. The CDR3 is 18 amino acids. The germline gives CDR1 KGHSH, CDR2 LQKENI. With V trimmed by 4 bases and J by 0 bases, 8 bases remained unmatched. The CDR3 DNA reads TGTGCCAGCTCACTCATATTACTAGCGGGAACGAACACCGGGGAGCTGTTTTTT. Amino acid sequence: CASSLILLAGTNTGELFF.

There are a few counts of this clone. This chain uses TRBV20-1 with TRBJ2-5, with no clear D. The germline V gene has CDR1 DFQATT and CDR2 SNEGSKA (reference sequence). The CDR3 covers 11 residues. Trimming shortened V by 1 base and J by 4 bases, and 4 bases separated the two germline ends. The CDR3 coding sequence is TGCAGTGCTAGAGTCGGAGAGACCCAGTACTTC. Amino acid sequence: CSARVGETQYF.

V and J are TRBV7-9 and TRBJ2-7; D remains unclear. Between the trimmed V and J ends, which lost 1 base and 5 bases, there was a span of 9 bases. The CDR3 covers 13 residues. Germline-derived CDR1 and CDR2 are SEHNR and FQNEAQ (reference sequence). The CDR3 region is CASSLGVTNEQYF. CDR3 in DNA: TGTGCCAGCAGCTTAGGGGTGACAAACGAGCAGTACTTC.

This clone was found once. Here the CDR3 reads CASSPEWETQETQYF. The CDR3 DNA is TGTGCCAGCAGTCCTGAGTGGGAGACGCAAGAGACCCAGTACTTC. V usage is TRBV27 and J usage is TRBJ2-5, with a tentative D call TRBD2 (5 bases). The germline gives CDR1 MNHEY, CDR2 SMNVEV (reference sequence). Between the trimmed V and J ends, which lost 5 bases and 2 bases, there was a span of 15 bases. This CDR3 region has 15 residues.

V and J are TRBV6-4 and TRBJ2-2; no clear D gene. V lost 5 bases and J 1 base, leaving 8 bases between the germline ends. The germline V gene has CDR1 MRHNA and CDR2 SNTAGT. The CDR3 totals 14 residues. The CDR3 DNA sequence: TGTGCCAGCAGTCCTCACTGGAACACCGGGGAGCTGTTTTTT. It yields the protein CASSPHWNTGELFF.

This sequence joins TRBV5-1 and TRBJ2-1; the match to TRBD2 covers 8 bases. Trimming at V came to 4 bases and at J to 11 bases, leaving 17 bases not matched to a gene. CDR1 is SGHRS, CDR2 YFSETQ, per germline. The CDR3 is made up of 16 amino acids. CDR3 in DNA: TGCGCCAGCAGCCCCCCCCGCGGAGCGGGAGTTCGTCAGCAGTTCTTC. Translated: CASSPPRGAGVRQQFF.

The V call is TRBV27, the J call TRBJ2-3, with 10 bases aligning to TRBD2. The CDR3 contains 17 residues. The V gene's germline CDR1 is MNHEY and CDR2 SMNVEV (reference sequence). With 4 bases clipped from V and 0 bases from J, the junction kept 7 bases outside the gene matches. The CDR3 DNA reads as TGTGCCAGCAGTTCGCTCGGACTAGCGGCTAGCACAGATACGCAGTATTTT. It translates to CASSSLGLAASTDTQYF.

The CDR3 nucleotides are TGCGCCAGCAGCCCGATCGGAGCGGTTAACACTGAAGCTTTCTTT. As protein: CASSPIGAVNTEAFF. The gene calls are TRBV4-1 and TRBJ1-1; D call uncertain. This CDR3 comprises 15 residues. V was trimmed by 4 bases and J by 2 bases, leaving 14 bases between them. CDR1 is MGHRA and CDR2 is YSYEKL in the germline V gene.

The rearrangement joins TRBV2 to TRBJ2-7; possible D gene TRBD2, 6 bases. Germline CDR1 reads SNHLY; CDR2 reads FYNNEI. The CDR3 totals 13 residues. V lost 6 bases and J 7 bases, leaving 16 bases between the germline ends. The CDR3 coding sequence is TGTGCCAGCAGCCGCGGGACTGCGGCTGAGCAGTACTTC. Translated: CASSRGTAAEQYF.

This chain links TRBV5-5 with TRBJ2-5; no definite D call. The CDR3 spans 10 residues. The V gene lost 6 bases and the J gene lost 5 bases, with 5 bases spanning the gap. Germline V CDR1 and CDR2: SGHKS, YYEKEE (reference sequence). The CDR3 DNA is TGTGCCAGCAACTCGGAGACCCAGTACTTC. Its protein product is CASNSETQYF. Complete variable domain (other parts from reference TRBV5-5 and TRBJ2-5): DAGVTQSPTHLIKTRGQQVTLRCSPISGHKSVSWYQQVLGQGPQFIFQYYEKEERGRGNFPDRFSARQFPNYSSELNVNALLLGDSALYLCASNSETQYFGPGTRLLVL.

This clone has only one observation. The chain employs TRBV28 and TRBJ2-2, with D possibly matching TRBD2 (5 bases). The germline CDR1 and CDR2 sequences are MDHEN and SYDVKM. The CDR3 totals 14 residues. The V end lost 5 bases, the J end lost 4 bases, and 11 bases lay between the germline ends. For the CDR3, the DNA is TGTGCCAGCAGTGCACTAGGAGGCACCGGGGAGCTGTTTTTT. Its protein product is CASSALGGTGELFF.

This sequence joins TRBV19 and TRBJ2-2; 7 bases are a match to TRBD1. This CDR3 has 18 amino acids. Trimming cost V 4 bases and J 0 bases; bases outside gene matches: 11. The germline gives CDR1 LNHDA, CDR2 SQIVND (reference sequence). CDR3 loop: CASSKATGTATNTGELFF. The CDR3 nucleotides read TGTGCCAGTAGTAAAGCTACCGGGACAGCGACGAACACCGGGGAGCTGTTTTTT.